The rows below give T cell receptor beta chains drawn from one sample of a study of shared clonotypes between healthy human individuals. Produced via immunoSEQ multiplex PCR; TCRdb's table is partial and in-frame only. The sample shows some 480,000 clones, approximately 79% of them seen only once. The specimen was PBMCs. Receptors originate from a woman aged 40 to 49 in good health. Some clones in this sample may be carry-over from other donors' samples. The CDR3 runs from the conserved cysteine through the conserved F or W. D genes are given only for firm matches. Size tells how often a clone was seen (once, few, many) or the class of an expanded clone, and some rows leave it out.

j_call d_call v_call clone_size cdr3_nt cdr3_aa
TRBJ2-7 TRBD1 TRBV10-1 . TGCGCCACGAGCTGGGACAGGGGGAGGAACGAGCAGTACTTC CATSWDRGRNEQYF
TRBJ1-5 . TRBV18 . TGTGCCAGCTCACCGATTCAGCCCCAGCATTTT CASSPIQPQHF
TRBJ2-1 TRBD2 TRBV2 . TGTGCCAGCAGTGAAGCGCTTCCGGGGCTAGCGGGGGACAATGAGCAGTTCTTC CASSEALPGLAGDNEQFF
TRBJ2-3 TRBD2 TRBV11-2 once TGTGCCAGCAGGCAAATTAGCGGGAGTTCCGATACGCAGTATTTT CASRQISGSSDTQYF
TRBJ2-7 TRBD2 TRBV6-1 . TGTGCCAGCAGTGTGGGACTAGTCTACGAGCAGTACTTC CASSVGLVYEQYF
TRBJ2-2 . TRBV14 . TGTGCCAGCAGCCAAGACAGGTTTGCCGGGGAGCTGTTTTTT CASSQDRFAGELFF
TRBJ1-3 . TRBV2 many TGTGCCAGCAGTGAACTCCTCTCTGGAAACACCATATATTTT CASSELLSGNTIYF
TRBJ2-1 TRBD1 TRBV18 . TGTGCCAGCTCACCTACCGACAGGGCCTACAATGAGCAGTTCTTC CASSPTDRAYNEQFF
TRBJ2-7 . TRBV7-8 . TGTGCCAGCGAGGGACTTGACTCCTACGAGCAGTACTTC CASEGLDSYEQYF
TRBJ1-6 TRBD1 TRBV7-8 . TGTGCCAGCAGCTTAAGGGACAGGGTGAATTCACCCCTCCACTTT CASSLRDRVNSPLHF
TRBJ2-3 TRBD2 TRBV29-1 few TGCAGCGTTGAAGCTCCTATAGCGGGAGGCATAGATACGCAGTATTTT CSVEAPIAGGIDTQYF
TRBJ2-7 TRBD2 TRBV10-3 . TGTGCCATCAGCCTCGGACTAGCGGGAGGTCGGGAGCAGTACTTC CAISLGLAGGREQYF
TRBJ2-5 . TRBV6-1 . TGTGCCAGCAGTGGGGCGGAGGGAGAGACCCAGTACTTC CASSGAEGETQYF
TRBJ2-7 . TRBV19 . TGTGCCAGTAGTCTCCGGGACGGAGGATACGAGCAGTACTTC CASSLRDGGYEQYF